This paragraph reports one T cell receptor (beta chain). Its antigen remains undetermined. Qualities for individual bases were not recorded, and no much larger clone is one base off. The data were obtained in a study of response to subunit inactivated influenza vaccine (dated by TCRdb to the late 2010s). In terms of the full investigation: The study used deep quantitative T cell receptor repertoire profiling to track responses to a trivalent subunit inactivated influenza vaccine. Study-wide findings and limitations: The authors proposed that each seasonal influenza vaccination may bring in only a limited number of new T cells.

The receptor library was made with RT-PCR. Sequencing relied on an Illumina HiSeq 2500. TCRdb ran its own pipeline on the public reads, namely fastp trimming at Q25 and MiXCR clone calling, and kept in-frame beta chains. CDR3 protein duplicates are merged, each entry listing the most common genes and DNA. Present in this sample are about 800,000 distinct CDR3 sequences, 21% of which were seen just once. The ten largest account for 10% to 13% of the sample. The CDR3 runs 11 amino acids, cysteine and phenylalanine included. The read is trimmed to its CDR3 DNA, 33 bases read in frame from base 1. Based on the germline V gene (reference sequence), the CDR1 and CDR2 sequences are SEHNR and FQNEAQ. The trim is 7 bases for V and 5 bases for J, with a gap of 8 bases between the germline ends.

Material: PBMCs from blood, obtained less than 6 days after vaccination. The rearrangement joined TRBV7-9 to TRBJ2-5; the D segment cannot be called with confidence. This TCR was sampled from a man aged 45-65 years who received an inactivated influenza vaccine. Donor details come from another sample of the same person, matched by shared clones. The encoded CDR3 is CASTPVETQYF. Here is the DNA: TGTGCCAGCACCCCAGTGGAGACCCAGTACTTC.